This passage covers 14 T cell receptor beta chains from one sample sequenced in a study of blood T cell repertoires in COVID-19. Data came from immunoSEQ multiplex PCR; TCRdb stores just in-frame clones and leaves some out. The profile shows 65,000 to 90,000 clones, under 95% of them singletons. Specimen: peripheral blood. The receptors shown here come from a human donor in a cohort sampled during active COVID-19.

The chain is built from TRBV11-2 and TRBJ2-7; maybe TRBD2 (6 bases). The CDR3 consists of 15 residues. The V end was cut by 4 bases, the J end by 0 bases, with 13 bases between. Germline CDR1 is SGHAT and CDR2 is FQNNGV. Here the CDR3 DNA reads TGTGCCAGCAGCTCGGGGTGGGGGGACTCCTACGAGCAGTACTTC. Translation: CASSSGWGDSYEQYF.

The rearrangement joins TRBV5-1 to TRBJ1-3; 8 bases are shared with TRBD1. CDR1 and CDR2 from the germline V gene are SGHRS and YFSETQ. The CDR3 is 17 amino acids. The junction had 8 bases not matched to a gene; V was cut back by 0 bases and J by 3 bases. The CDR3 region has the DNA TGCGCCAGCAGCTTGGACTCTCAGGGGGCTTATGGAAACACCATATATTTT. Translating gives CASSLDSQGAYGNTIYF.

This chain links TRBV2 with TRBJ2-5; possibly TRBD2 for D (5 bases). V lost 2 bases, J lost 3 bases, and 10 bases lay in between. The CDR3 extends over 14 amino acids. The germline CDR1 and CDR2 sequences are SNHLY and FYNNEI. CDR3 amino acids: CASSERRAEETQYF. The DNA of the CDR3 is TGTGCCAGCAGTGAAAGACGAGCGGAAGAGACCCAGTACTTC. Drawing the rest from reference TRBV2 and TRBJ2-5, the complete variable domain is EPEVTQTPSHQVTQMGQEVILRCVPISNHLYFYWYRQILGQKVEFLVSFYNNEISEKSEIFDDQFSVERPDGSNFTLKIRSTKLEDSAMYFCASSERRAEETQYFGPGTRLLVL.

The chain carries TRBV5-1 and TRBJ2-3; possible D gene TRBD1, 5 bases. Trimming left V 2 bases short and J 3 bases short, with 13 bases between. Germline lookup yields CDR1 SGHRS and CDR2 YFSETQ. The CDR3 loop spans 15 amino acids. CDR3 region: CASSLSRQGTDTQYF. Written as DNA, the CDR3 is TGCGCCAGCAGCTTAAGTAGGCAGGGAACAGATACGCAGTATTTT.

V and J are TRBV4-3 and TRBJ2-3, with D unresolved. Trimming took off 1 base at V and 3 bases at J, with 8 bases between the two ends. Germline loops: CDR1 LGHNA, CDR2 YSLEER. This CDR3 spans 14 amino acids. Here the CDR3 DNA reads TGCGCCAGCAGCCAAGGGCCGGGTACAGATACGCAGTATTTT. It yields the protein CASSQGPGTDTQYF.

J is TRBJ2-2 and V is TRBV10-3; the match to TRBD2 covers 16 bases. Germline V gene lookup returns CDR1 ENHRY and CDR2 SYGVKD. Trimming cost V 4 bases and J 6 bases; bases outside gene matches: 5. The CDR3 runs to 17 residues. CDR3 DNA: TGTGCCATCAGTGTGGGACTAGCGGGGGGGCTACCCGGGGAGCTGTTTTTT. Its translation: CAISVGLAGGLPGELFF.

This chain links TRBV5-8 with TRBJ2-7, with D unresolved. This CDR3 is 10 amino acids long. Trimming took off 4 bases at V and 3 bases at J, with 2 bases between the two ends. Germline CDR1 reads SGHTS; CDR2 reads YDEGEE. The CDR3 loop is CASSLYEQYF. The CDR3 region has the DNA TGTGCCAGCAGCCTCTACGAGCAGTACTTC.

V usage is TRBV24-1 and J usage is TRBJ2-1; the match to TRBD1 covers 10 bases. J was trimmed by 8 bases and V by 4 bases; bases with no gene match: 10. The V gene's germline CDR1 is KGHDR and CDR2 SFDVKD. The CDR3 runs 16 residues. The CDR3 DNA reads TGTGCCACCAGTGACTCCGGGACAGGGGTTCAGCATGAGCAGTTCTTC. It specifies CATSDSGTGVQHEQFF.

This chain connects TRBV6-5 to TRBJ1-2, with D perhaps TRBD1 (6 bases). Germline CDR1 reads MNHEY; CDR2 reads SVGAGI. The CDR3 runs to 15 residues. Trimming took off 5 bases at V and 4 bases at J, with 17 bases between the two ends. CDR3 bases: TGTGCCAGCAGTAGTTACAGCAGGGGTACCTATGGCTACACCTTC. Its protein is CASSSYSRGTYGYTF.

The chain couples TRBV4-2 to TRBJ2-1; 15 bases fit TRBD2. This CDR3 has 18 amino acids. With V trimmed by 1 base and J by 4 bases, 5 bases remained unmatched. Germline-derived CDR1 and CDR2 are LGHNA and YNFKEQ. The CDR3 spells CASSQAPGLAGGYNEQFF. For the CDR3, the DNA is TGTGCCAGCAGCCAAGCCCCGGGACTAGCGGGGGGATACAATGAGCAGTTCTTC.

The table lists this clone with a few counts. V is TRBV12-3 or TRBV12-4 and J is TRBJ1-1; weak D call: TRBD1 (5 bases). The CDR3 covers 13 residues. V was trimmed by 7 bases and J by 9 bases, leaving 18 bases between them. The CDR3 region is CASTSGGKRQAFF. Written as DNA, the CDR3 is TGTGCCAGCACCTCTGGGGGGAAAAGACAAGCTTTCTTT.

The chain links TRBV3-1 (or the pseudogene TRBV3-2) to TRBJ1-5; D gene uncertain. The CDR3 has 15 amino acids. Between the trimmed V and J ends, which lost 1 base and 4 bases, there was a span of 11 bases. Germline CDR1 and CDR2: LGHDT and YNNKEL (reference sequence). CDR3 sequence: CASSQVPGGNQPQHF. The CDR3 DNA is TGTGCCAGCAGCCAAGTTCCAGGTGGAAATCAGCCCCAGCATTTT.

The chain uses TRBV19 and TRBJ2-5, with D perhaps matching TRBD2 (5 bases). The ends were cut back, 1 base at V and 5 bases at J, with 14 bases in the middle. The CDR3 has 15 residues. The germline V gene has CDR1 LNHDA and CDR2 SQIVND (reference sequence). The CDR3 bases are TGTGCCAGTAGTATAGTCCATTCTGGGGAGGAGACCCAGTACTTC. Translating it yields CASSIVHSGEETQYF.

The V and J genes are TRBV4-3 and TRBJ2-7; 8 nucleotides match TRBD2. With V trimmed by 0 bases and J by 2 bases, 6 bases remained unmatched. The CDR3 spans 16 residues. Germline-derived CDR1 and CDR2 are LGHNA and YSLEER. The CDR3 here is CASSQDSGGGPYEQYF. The CDR3 DNA is TGCGCCAGCAGCCAAGATTCGGGGGGGGGACCCTACGAGCAGTACTTC.